This T cell receptor (beta chain) was found in a study of Ad26.COV2.S vaccination and SARS-CoV-2 variants. In the study overall: Participants got Ad26.COV2.S intramuscularly, once or twice 56 days apart.

Assay: immunoSEQ multiplex PCR; the TCRdb copy retains only in-frame clones and omits some. The sample lists 350,000 to 500,000 clones, 85% to 90% seen once, with 2% to 3% in the top ten. Noted treatment: 19 received Ad26.COV2.S at low or high dose, single or two shots; roughly 5 received placebo; per-sample allocation not given. Day 63 after the first injection of vaccine or placebo was the sampling time. CDR3 size: 12 residues. CDR1 and CDR2 (germline): SQVTM, ANQGSEA. Trimming removed 7 bases at V and 4 bases at J, with 13 bases between. Study outcomes and limitations: Overall T cell responses may have been underestimated by the analyses of TCR breadth and depth.

Concerning this clone: The antigen is undetermined.

The V gene is TRBV29-1, the J gene TRBJ1-1; D perhaps matches TRBD1 (6 bases). The TCR sequence derives from a person aged 18-65 years who received the Ad26.COV2.S COVID-19 vaccine or a placebo. Sample: peripheral blood, taken in a trial of Ad26.COV2.S vaccine versus placebo. The CDR3 reads CSADRLGTEAFF. CDR3 DNA: TGCAGCGCCGACAGGCTAGGCACTGAAGCTTTCTTT.